This T cell receptor (beta chain) was observed in a study of blood T cell repertoires in COVID-19. Overall study: Some COVID-19 samples were acute and others convalescent; all came from the United States, Italy and Spain.

Deletions cut 2 bases from V and 5 bases from J, with 12 bases between. This CDR3 comprises 14 residues. Germline V gene data show CDR1 as MDHEN and CDR2 as SYDVKM. Original methodology: Reference gene primers were amplified, and this amplification served to estimate nucleated cell counts. Sequenced by immunoSEQ multiplex PCR; TCRdb stores in-frame clones only, minus some. V, J and clone size were drawn from that table, and D and trimming were deduced from the DNA. The data show approximately 290,000 clones, roughly 90% seen once. Those who participated ranged in age from roughly 18 to 89 years and resided in about two dozen US areas.

V gene TRBV28 combines with J gene TRBJ1-1; D is possibly TRBD1 (6 bases). The sample comprised PBMCs or T cells enriched from blood (not recorded which). This sequence was found in a woman under 30 with acute COVID-19. DNA for the CDR3: TGTGCCAGCAGTTTACACTCAACAGGGACTGAAGCTTTCTTT. Translated, it gives CASSLHSTGTEAFF.